What follows describes a single T cell receptor (beta chain). Which antigen it targets is not known. The sample holds no much larger clone one base away, and base qualities are not on file. Genomic DNA was extracted from sorted cells for sequencing of the TCRbeta CDR3 region. The immunoSEQ Assay was used to sequence the TCRbeta CDR3 regions. The immuneACCESS repertoire file appears here via TCRdb, limited to in-frame rearrangements. These files lack a portion of the clones; in checked studies, under half of the deficit traces to unresolved V genes, and the cause of the others is not known. The sample table contains 65,000 to 80,000 clones; only one count was recorded for 90% to 95% of them. Around 0.33% of the sample rests with the top ten. The trial excluded patients who had a history of autoimmune disease or were on systemic immunosuppression. In every dose cohort, peripheral blood was drawn for TCR sequencing at baseline, cycle 4 day 1, and cycle 7 day 1. The samples were drawn from a first-in-human, open-label, multicenter phase I dose-escalation trial of ivuxolimab. Adults with locally advanced or metastatic melanoma, renal cell carcinoma, hepatocellular carcinoma or head and neck squamous cell carcinoma were enrolled in the trial. Before TCR sequencing, CD4+ and CD8+ T cells were separately sorted from peripheral blood.

This entry belongs to a study of OX40 agonist ivuxolimab in advanced cancers. In terms of the full investigation: Ivuxolimab was an agonistic, fully human IgG2 monoclonal antibody directed against OX40 (CD134), a costimulatory receptor. Intravenous ivuxolimab was administered to patients every 2 weeks at six dose levels: 0.01, 0.1, 0.3, 1.5, 3 and 10 mg/kg. Of the roughly 52 patients in dose escalation, around 19 had hepatocellular carcinoma, some 15 had melanoma, 9 had renal cell carcinoma and 9 had head and neck cancer. The dose-escalation cohort was about 83% male with a mean age of approximately 59 years, ranging from roughly 23 to 85. Patients were allowed to have had prior anti-PD-1, anti-PD-L1 or anti-CTLA-4 therapy, and more than 35% of the dose-escalation patients had been treated with checkpoint inhibitors. Partial responses were achieved by three dose-escalation patients, of whom one had hepatocellular carcinoma and two had cutaneous melanoma. Peripheral TCRbeta sequencing was intended to test whether TCR sequence diversity was altered and clonal T-cell expansion was caused by ivuxolimab. The paper covers the monotherapy dose-escalation part of the phase I ivuxolimab trial, which included N of about 50 patients. Points the paper makes about the study in general: After ivuxolimab, expanded clones were on average more numerous among CD8+ T cells than among CD4+ T cells. Which antigens the clonally expanded peripheral T cells were specific for was not determined. Partial responders in the 0.1-3.0 mg/kg groups had among the lowest normalized peripheral clonal expansion, especially among CD8+ T cells. At doses of 0.1 to 3.0 mg/kg, clonal expansion of both CD4+ and CD8+ T cells in blood was seen between baseline and week 6. Low levels of normalized T-cell clonal expansion were also seen in some nonresponding patients.

The input for sequencing was CD4+ or CD8+ T cells sorted from blood, taken in a trial of the OX40 agonist ivuxolimab. This receptor was taken from an adult with an advanced solid tumor such as melanoma, head and neck, liver or kidney cancer.

The CDR3 corresponds to CASSGGQFRGTQYF. The base sequence is TGTGCCAGTAGTGGGGGACAGTTCCGGGGGACCCAGTACTTC. In this chain, TRBV19 is recombined with TRBJ2-5, and TRBD1 aligns with 7 junction nucleotides. In the germline V gene (reference sequence), CDR1 corresponds to LNHDA and CDR2 to SQIVND. For this chain, trimming is 5 bases at the V end and 7 bases at the J end, and the number of junction bases without a gene match is 10. The CDR3 spans 14 residues, from the cysteine through the phenylalanine. The only DNA kept is the CDR3, 42 bases in frame from the first base.